This TCR beta chain was sequenced during a study of cytomegalovirus exposure and HLA in healthy donors (TCRdb year 2017). For the study in its entirety: In an earlier analysis of around 540 of the donors, 250 to 350 Gb of sequence data and 90 million to 130 million unique TCR beta sequences from about 180 million T cells were reported. An early release that covered about 600 HLA-typed donors contained around 300 gigabases of sequencing data and 65 million to 100 million unique TCR sequences. The genetic ancestry cluster associated with self-reported Caucasian donors included 81% of the 300 to 400 genotyped donors. The aim of the study was to test whether cataloging public T cell receptors could identify signatures of past pathogen exposure. The T cell repertoires of several hundred subjects were profiled by immunosequencing and related to cytomegalovirus serostatus. A separate validation cohort of more than 100 different subjects was used in addition to the 666-subject first cohort. To predict cytomegalovirus infection status, the study combined high-throughput TCR immunosequencing, statistical association of individual TCRs with disease status, and machine learning. A later analysis re-analyzed previously published TCR beta repertoires from hundreds of donors and added high-resolution HLA genotyping to study TCR occurrence patterns. Rather than using new phenotypic data, the later analysis identified candidate immune exposures from TCR beta sequences and from how often those sequences occurred across donors. An earlier analysis of around 640 of the donors used high-throughput TCR beta sequencing to judge whether each TCR beta V gene segment behaved as functional or pseudogenic. Donor age, sex, ethnicity and CMV serostatus were compiled together with the repertoire data. A later genetic analysis used genome-wide SNP genotypes for about 60% of the roughly 670 donors, treating that subset as a discovery cohort. Every repertoire in the discovery cohort had been generated on one and the same sequencing platform. HLA typing included class I and class II loci at four-digit resolution. Typing coverage differed by locus: A, B, C, DRB1 and DQB1 were typed in roughly 629-640 donors, DQA1 in 522, DPA1 in 606, and DPB1 in 400 to 490. Four to six DR-DQ haplotypes were handled as single units for association and clustering, since linkage in the cohort was strong. Among several hundred genotyped donors of the cohort, an average of about 220,000 unique TCR beta nucleotide sequences was sequenced per donor, of which 15% to 20% were non-productive. The paper as a whole reports these results and caveats: The sequencing pipeline was judged likely to have produced a cluster of highly shared sequence variants as a technical artifact. Most TCR sequences were seen in very few donors, while some public TCRs were found in many individuals. According to a later analysis, parvovirus B19, influenza, CMV and Epstein-Barr virus appeared linked to several top co-occurrence clusters. The authors suggested that the approach could potentially be extended to other disease states and immunological phenotypes. Specific HLA alleles were associated with some 15,000 TCR beta sequences at a false discovery rate of 0.05 in a later analysis. V-gene and J-gene trimming of TCR beta chains was associated with a missense DCLRE1C variant in a later genetic analysis, and the association was replicated in an independent cohort. Because HLA typing was missing for some donors at each locus, association tests included only the typed subset. Linkage disequilibrium might explain the correlated functional status among segregating V segments, but an unknown experimental factor could not be ruled out. A further reported finding was that TCR beta sequences accurately predicted the HLA-A and HLA-B alleles for most subjects in the first cohort. Most CMV-associated TCR beta chains appeared to be HLA-restricted in a later analysis, and the HLA associations seemed to be driven largely by CMV exposure. The only immune exposure information available for the cohort was CMV serostatus. Assigning TCR associations to individual alleles was difficult when HLA alleles, especially DR and DQ, strongly co-occurred. In both the original and validation cohorts, the classifier was reported to diagnose cytomegalovirus status with high specificity and sensitivity. A later genetic analysis reported fewer N-insertions in productive TCRs among donors in an Asian-associated ancestry cluster than the roughly 720-donor mean. In a later analysis, TCR association rates were found to vary across HLA loci, with the most associated TCRs seen for DRB1 alleles and the fewest for HLA-C alleles. This cohort had only TCR beta chains sequenced, and the lack of alpha or paired-chain data limited which features could be detected. A total of 150 to 200 TCR beta chains were listed by the study as associated with cytomegalovirus. Presence/absence analyses assumed roughly uniform sequencing depth across donors, an assumption that may not hold. In an earlier analysis of approximately 590 of the donors, most TCR beta V segments appeared in productive rearrangements about 90% or about 30% of the time, broadly matching IMGT annotations. In a later analysis, HLA-associated TCR beta chains showed more clonal expansion and lower generation probabilities than non-associated chains that were equally common. Because the 87-base-pair reads could not distinguish some IMGT-functional V segments, including TRBV6-2 and TRBV6-3, those segments were excluded. In vitro tests confirmed that a few of the cytomegalovirus-associated TCR beta chains recognize cytomegalovirus antigens. Over 15 rarely observed V segments, including chromosome 9 orphons, were excluded from the earlier analysis of some 590 of the donors because counts were too low.

The library was prepared using the immunoSEQ multiplex PCR assay. For the multiplex PCR, a mixture combining 60 forward primers for TCR Vbeta segments and 13 reverse primers for TCR Jbeta segments was used. The CDR3 region of rearranged TCR beta genes was amplified from genomic DNA by a multiplex PCR assay. On the Illumina HiSeq System, the amplified TCR beta libraries were sequenced as 87-base-pair reads. On the authors' methods: Across the 500 to 850 repertoires, a later analysis counted approximately 75 million unique TCR beta chains, roughly 11 million of which were shared by at least two donors. Raw reads were error-corrected and collapsed into unique sequences with a nearest-neighbor algorithm that merged closely related sequences to remove PCR and sequencing errors. To assign V, D and J gene segments, CDR3 sequences were aligned to IMGT reference sequences. For a sequence to be retained, a match of at least six nucleotides was required to both a V gene segment and a J gene segment. A rearrangement was called productive if the CDR3 had no stop codons and remained in frame with V and J, and every other rearrangement was called non-productive. Following IMGT convention, CDR3 was defined as the stretch from the second conserved V-encoded cysteine up to the conserved J-encoded phenylalanine. The earlier analysis of 587 of the donors excluded sequences that lacked an unambiguous match to a single V gene segment. An earlier analysis of just under 600 of the donors called V segments functional above 56.7% productive rearrangements and segregating when the between-donor standard deviation exceeded 5%. A statistical classification framework was developed to diagnose cytomegalovirus status using the catalog of TCR beta chain sequences. V and J gene assignment, in a later analysis, came from comparing TCR nucleotide sequences with IMGT/GENE-DB human TR gene sequences. In a later analysis, CDR3 sequences and most-parsimonious VDJ recombination scenarios were assigned using the TCRdist pipeline. A later analysis defined each TCR beta chain by its CDR3 amino acid sequence plus V-gene family, and excluded reads lacking a unique V-gene family. A later analysis removed 450 to 600 highly shared, low-generation-probability nucleotide sequences to deal with suspected cross-contamination and a sequencing artifact. A later analysis calculated a clonal expansion index for each public chain from normalized within-repertoire ranks of inferred template counts. In a later analysis, generation probabilities were computed using a VDJ recombination model fitted to out-of-frame rearrangements, and the results were checked against IGoR. Hypergeometric tests were used in a later analysis to score TCR-TCR, TCR-HLA and TCR-CMV co-occurrence, with a repertoire-size bias correction applied to the TCR pairs. To estimate false discovery rates, a later analysis permuted the HLA or CMV assignments 20 times. In a later analysis, co-occurring TCRs were grouped using DBSCAN, and TCRdist sequence similarity was added for clustering within HLA-allele-positive subsets. Co-occurrence clustering excluded repertoires with fewer than 30,000 or more than 120,000 public chains, plus five with anomalous nucleotide sharing. TCRdb carries this immuneACCESS record with in-frame sequences only. Its versions omit some clonotypes, under half of them owing to an unresolved V gene in the studies checked, with the rest unexplained. Clonal size and the V and J genes are those of that table, whereas D and trimming came from the DNA. Here the sample has approximately 130,000 clones; approximately 85% occur a single time. The ten most abundant clones make up over 6.5% of the sample.

In the germline V gene, CDR1 corresponds to MNHEY and CDR2 to SVGAGI. The CDR3 runs 16 residues from the cysteine to the phenylalanine. The sequence is cut down to CDR3 DNA, 48 bases in frame from base 1. V and J are trimmed by 2 bases and 6 bases, and the gene matches miss 9 bases of the junction. The cohort consisted of hundreds of healthy bone marrow donors. At the time of sampling, all cohort members were nominally healthy, though unrecorded immune exposures were likely present. The donor tested CMV seropositive and was one of the 289 seropositive cohort members. A peripheral blood sample was collected from each donor, and TCR beta sequencing was performed on peripheral blood mononuclear cells. The Qiagen DNeasy Blood Extraction Kit was used to extract genomic DNA from the blood cell samples. Details on this clone: Its antigen is still unknown. Base quality data are lacking; no much larger clone is found one base away.

This receptor was taken from a woman aged 25 to 39 in good health and CMV-seropositive. Recombination linked TRBV6-5 to TRBJ2-5; 10 central bases correspond to TRBD1. Sequenced: PBMCs. The CDR3 corresponds to CASSYHFRDRGQTQYF. The sequenced DNA: TGTGCCAGCAGTTACCATTTCCGGGACAGGGGACAGACCCAGTACTTC.